Sequencing of this T cell receptor (beta chain) was carried out in a study of T cell repertoires in ileal Crohn's disease. General study points: Clonality above 26.8% at surgery always came with endoscopic recurrence. Active smokers at surgery had more clonal expansions than non-smokers.

The CDR3 length is 11 residues. Trimming shortened V by 7 bases and J by 1 base, and 7 bases separated the two germline ends. CDR1 and CDR2 from the germline V gene are SQVTM and ANQGSEA. The method was immunoSEQ multiplex PCR; TCRdb's version includes in-frame clones alone and lacks a portion of them. Of approximately 18,000 clones in the sample, roughly 83% were seen once. On this clone: Its specificity is not known.

The chain is built from TRBV29-1 and TRBJ1-1, with D unclear. This clonotype was obtained from an adult with Crohn's disease. Sequenced sample: ileal tissue. The DNA for the CDR3 is TGCAGCGGGCAACAGAACACTGAAGCTTTCTTT. Translated: CSGQQNTEAFF.